This TCR beta chain was recorded in a study of response to subunit inactivated influenza vaccine. Points from the study as a whole: Each seasonal influenza vaccination, the authors suggested, recruits few new T cells.

This clonotype was found a few times. As yet, its antigen is unknown. Using its own MiXCR run on the RT-PCR reads, TCRdb lists one record per CDR3 protein. The table shows 860,000 or so distinct CDR3 sequences, with about 20% occurring only once. This CDR3 has 16 residues. Germline assignment: CDR1 DFQATT and CDR2 SNEGSKA (reference sequence). V was clipped by 6 bases and J by 1 base; unmatched bases: 7. The sequenced sample was PBMCs from blood, obtained around 5 days after vaccination. This chain uses TRBV20-1 with TRBJ2-3; 13 nucleotides match TRBD2. The receptor's source is a man between 50 and 59 years old who received an inactivated influenza vaccine. The CDR3 reads CSALTSGGAGTDTQYF. CDR3 nucleotides: TGCAGTGCCCTTACTAGCGGGGGGGCCGGCACAGATACGCAGTATTTT.